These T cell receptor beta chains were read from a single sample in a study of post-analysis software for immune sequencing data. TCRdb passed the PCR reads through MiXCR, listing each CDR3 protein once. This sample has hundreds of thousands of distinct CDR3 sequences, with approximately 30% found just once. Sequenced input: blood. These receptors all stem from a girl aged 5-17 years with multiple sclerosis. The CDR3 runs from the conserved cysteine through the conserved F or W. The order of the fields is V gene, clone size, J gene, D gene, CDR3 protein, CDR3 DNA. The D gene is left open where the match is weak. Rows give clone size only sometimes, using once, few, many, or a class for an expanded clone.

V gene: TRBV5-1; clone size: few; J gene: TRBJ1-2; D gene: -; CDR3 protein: CASTLTFDNSYGYTF; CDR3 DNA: TGCGCCAGCACCCTAACCTTTGACAATAGCTATGGCTACACCTTC
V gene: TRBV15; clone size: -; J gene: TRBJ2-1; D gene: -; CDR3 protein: CATIKSGSSYNEQFF; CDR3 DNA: TGTGCCACCATAAAAAGTGGCAGCTCCTACAATGAGCAGTTCTTC
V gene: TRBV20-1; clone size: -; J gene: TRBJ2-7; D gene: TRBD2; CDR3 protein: CSARRGSEEQYF; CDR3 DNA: TGCAGTGCTAGACGCGGGAGTGAAGAGCAGTACTTC
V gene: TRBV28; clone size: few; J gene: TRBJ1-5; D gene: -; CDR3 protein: CASSFPGISNQPQHF; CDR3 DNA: TGTGCCAGCAGTTTCCCGGGGATTAGCAATCAGCCCCAGCATTTT
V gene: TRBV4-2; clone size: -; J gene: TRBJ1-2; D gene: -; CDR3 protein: CASSQGLGQNYGYTF; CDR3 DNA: TGTGCCAGCAGCCAAGGCCTCGGACAGAACTATGGCTACACCTTC
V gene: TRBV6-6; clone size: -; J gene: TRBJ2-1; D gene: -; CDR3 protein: CASSDHRRGYNEQFF; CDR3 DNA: TGTGCCAGCAGTGACCACCGCCGTGGTTACAATGAGCAGTTCTTC
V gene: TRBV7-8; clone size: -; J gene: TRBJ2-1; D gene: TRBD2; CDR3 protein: CASSLASSGGAYNEQFF; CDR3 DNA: TGTGCCAGCAGCTTAGCGTCTAGCGGGGGAGCCTACAATGAGCAGTTCTTC
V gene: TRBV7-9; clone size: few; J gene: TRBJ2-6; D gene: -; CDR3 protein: CASSSDLYGGANVLTF; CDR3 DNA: TGTGCCAGCAGCTCCGACCTGTACGGCGGGGCCAACGTCCTGACTTTC
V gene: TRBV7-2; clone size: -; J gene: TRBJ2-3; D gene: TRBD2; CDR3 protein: CASSPGTSPAPQYF; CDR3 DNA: TGTGCCAGCAGCCCTGGGACTAGCCCGGCCCCGCAGTATTTT
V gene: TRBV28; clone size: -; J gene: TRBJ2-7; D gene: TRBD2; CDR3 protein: CASSPSGEISYEQYF; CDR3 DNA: TGTGCCAGCAGCCCTAGCGGGGAGATCTCCTACGAGCAGTACTTC
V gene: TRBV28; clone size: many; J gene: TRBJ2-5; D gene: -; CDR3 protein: CASSFPGTQYF; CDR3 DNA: TGTGCCAGCAGTTTCCCAGGGACCCAGTACTTC
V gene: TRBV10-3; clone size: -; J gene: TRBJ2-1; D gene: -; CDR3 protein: CALSDIGYNEQFF; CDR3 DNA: TGTGCCCTCAGTGATATCGGATACAATGAGCAGTTCTTC
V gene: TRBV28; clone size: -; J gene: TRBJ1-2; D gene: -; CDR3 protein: CASTSPPLGGYTF; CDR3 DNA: TGTGCCAGCACCTCCCCCCCCTTGGGTGGCTACACCTTC
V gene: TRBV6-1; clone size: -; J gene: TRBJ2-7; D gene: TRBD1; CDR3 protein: CASRTGGDEQYF; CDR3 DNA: TGTGCCAGCAGGACAGGGGGGGACGAGCAGTACTTC
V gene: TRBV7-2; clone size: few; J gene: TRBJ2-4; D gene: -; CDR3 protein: CASSWGGLSLAKNIQYF; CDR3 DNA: TGTGCCAGCAGCTGGGGAGGACTCTCCCTAGCCAAAAACATTCAGTACTTC
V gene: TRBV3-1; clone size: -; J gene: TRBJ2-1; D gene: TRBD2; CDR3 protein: CASSPRLAGVLRNEQFF; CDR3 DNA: TGTGCCAGCAGCCCACGATTAGCGGGGGTCCTTAGGAATGAGCAGTTCTTC
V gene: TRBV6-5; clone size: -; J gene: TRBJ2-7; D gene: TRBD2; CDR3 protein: CASSYSREGAYEQYF; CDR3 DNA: TGTGCCAGCAGTTACTCGCGGGAGGGAGCCTACGAGCAGTACTTC
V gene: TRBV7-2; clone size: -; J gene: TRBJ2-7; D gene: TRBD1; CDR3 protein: CAGSLVGTGVEQYF; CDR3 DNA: TGTGCCGGCAGCTTAGTGGGGACAGGGGTAGAGCAGTACTTC
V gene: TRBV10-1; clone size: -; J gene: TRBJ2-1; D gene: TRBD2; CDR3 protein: CASSEIAGGLYNEQFF; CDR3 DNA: TGCGCCAGCAGTGAGATAGCGGGAGGCCTATACAATGAGCAGTTCTTC
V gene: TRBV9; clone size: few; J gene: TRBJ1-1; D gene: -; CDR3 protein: CASSGDSYTEAFF; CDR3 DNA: TGTGCCAGCAGCGGTGACAGCTACACTGAAGCTTTCTTT
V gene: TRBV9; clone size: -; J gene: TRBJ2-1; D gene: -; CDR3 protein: CASSVYGSSYNEQFF; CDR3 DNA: TGTGCCAGCAGCGTTTACGGGAGCTCCTACAATGAGCAGTTCTTC
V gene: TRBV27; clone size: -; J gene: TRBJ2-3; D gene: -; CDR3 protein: CASSFTASPPDTQYF; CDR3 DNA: TGTGCCAGCAGTTTCACGGCTAGCCCCCCAGATACGCAGTATTTT
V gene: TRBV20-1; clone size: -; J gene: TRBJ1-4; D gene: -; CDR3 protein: CSASRTSTNEKLFF; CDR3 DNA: TGCAGTGCTTCTCGCACCTCAACTAATGAAAAACTGTTTTTT
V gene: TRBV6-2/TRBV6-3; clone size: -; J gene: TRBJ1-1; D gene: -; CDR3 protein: CASRLRSEAFF; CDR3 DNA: TGTGCCAGCAGACTACGATCCGAAGCTTTCTTT
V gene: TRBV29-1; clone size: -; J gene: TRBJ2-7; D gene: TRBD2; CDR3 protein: CSVGLAGGPRSSYEQYF; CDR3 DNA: TGCAGCGTGGGACTAGCGGGAGGGCCGAGGAGCTCCTACGAGCAGTACTTC
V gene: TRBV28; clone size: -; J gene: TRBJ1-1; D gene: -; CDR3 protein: CASRTKPFKGRTEAFF; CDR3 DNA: TGTGCCAGCAGAACCAAACCATTCAAGGGGCGCACTGAAGCTTTCTTT
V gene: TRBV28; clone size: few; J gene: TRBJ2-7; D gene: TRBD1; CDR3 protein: CASSTRGQAYEQYF; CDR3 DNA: TGTGCCAGCAGCACGAGAGGACAGGCTTACGAGCAGTACTTC
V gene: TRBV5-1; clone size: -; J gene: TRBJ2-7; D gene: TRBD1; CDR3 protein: CASSHKQGPAYEQYF; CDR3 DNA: TGCGCCAGCAGCCACAAACAGGGGCCCGCCTACGAGCAGTACTTC
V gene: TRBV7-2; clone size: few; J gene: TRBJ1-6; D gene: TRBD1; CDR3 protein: CASSPDRGPSPLHF; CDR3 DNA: TGTGCCAGCAGCCCAGACAGGGGTCCGTCACCCCTCCACTTT
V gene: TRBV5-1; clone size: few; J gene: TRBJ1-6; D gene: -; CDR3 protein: CASSLAVDSPLHF; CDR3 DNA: TGCGCCAGCAGCTTGGCGGTGGATTCACCCCTCCACTTT
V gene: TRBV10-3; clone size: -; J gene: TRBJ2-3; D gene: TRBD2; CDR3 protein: CAISEYRAGEGTDTQYF; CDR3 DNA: TGTGCCATCAGTGAATATCGAGCGGGAGAAGGCACAGATACGCAGTATTTT
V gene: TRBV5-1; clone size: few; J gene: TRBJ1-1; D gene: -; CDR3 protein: CASSLGTRIPMNTEAFF; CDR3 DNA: TGCGCCAGCAGCTTGGGGACGCGAATTCCCATGAACACTGAAGCTTTCTTT
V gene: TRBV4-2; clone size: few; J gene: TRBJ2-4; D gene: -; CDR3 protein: CASSQDGGKNIQYF; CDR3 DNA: TGTGCCAGCAGCCAAGATGGGGGCAAAAACATTCAGTACTTC
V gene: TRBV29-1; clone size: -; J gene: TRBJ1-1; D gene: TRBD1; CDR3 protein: CSGTGGVNTEAFF; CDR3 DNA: TGCAGCGGCACAGGGGGAGTGAACACTGAAGCTTTCTTT